A few counts support the clone carrying this TCR beta chain. Its antigen is not known. This same CDR3 is encoded by further DNA sequences in the sample. The V segment lost 11 bases and the J segment 0 bases; nucleotides outside the gene matches: 28. CDR3 size: 20 residues. Per germline, CDR1 LNHDA and CDR2 SQIVND (reference sequence). The data derive from a study of Tregs in tolerant kidney transplant recipients. This table comes from immunoSEQ multiplex PCR, and its TCRdb copy is limited to in-frame clones, with some not included. The sample lists approximately 800 clones; roughly 40% were seen once. The origin of this receptor is a human patient who received a combined kidney and bone marrow transplant. Some T cells could come from the graft donor. J is TRBJ2-7 and V is TRBV19; 7 positions match TRBD2. Sequencing was performed on Tregs from blood cultured with allogeneic cells. The CDR3 is CARPLGGGLDYSGSSYEQYF. The DNA of the CDR3 is TGTGCCCGGCCCTTGGGGGGGGGTTTGGACTATAGCGGCAGCTCCTACGAGCAGTACTTC. The entire variable domain, with the rest obtained from reference TRBV19 and TRBJ2-7, is as follows: DGGITQSPKYLFRKEGQNVTLSCEQNLNHDAMYWYRQDPGQGLRLIYYSQIVNDFQKGDIAEGYSVSREKKESFPLTVTSAQKNPTAFYLCARPLGGGLDYSGSSYEQYFGPGTRLTVT.